These 2 T cell receptor beta chains originate from one sample sequenced in a study of identical twins. TCRdb reanalysed the 5' RACE reads using MiXCR and keeps one entry per CDR3 protein. The top ten hold approximately 12% of the sample, which has around 100,000 distinct CDR3 sequences, 4.5% to 6.5% seen once. Material: memory T cells sorted from blood. The receptors were sampled from a woman aged 50 to 60 in good health.

This clonotype turned up a few times. This chain links TRBV30 with TRBJ2-2, with 10 nucleotides matching TRBD1. CDR3 length: 16 amino acids. J was trimmed by 6 bases and V by 3 bases; bases with no gene match: 10. The germline V gene has CDR1 GTSNPN and CDR2 SVGIG (reference sequence). As DNA, the CDR3 is TGTGCCTGGAGGAGTGTCGGGACAGGGGAGGCCGGGGAGCTGTTTTTT. Protein: CAWRSVGTGEAGELFF.

The chain carries TRBV3-1 and TRBJ1-1; D is uncertain. This CDR3 comprises 13 residues. Germline V gene lookup returns CDR1 LGHDT and CDR2 YNNKEL (reference sequence). With 4 bases removed from V and 4 bases from J, the gap between germline ends came to 10 bases. The CDR3 bases are TGTGCCAGCAGCCTCAAATTTGTCACTGAAGCTTTCTTT. Residues: CASSLKFVTEAFF.